This passage covers 9 T cell receptor beta chains from one sample sequenced in a study. In TCRdb, the 5' RACE reads were re-called with MiXCR into one record per CDR3 protein. The data contain approximately 60,000 distinct CDR3 sequences, 20% to 25% of them singletons. Sequencing was carried out using memory CD4+ T cells sorted from a lymph node. Subset here: memory CD4+ T cells, CD4+CD45RO+CD25-. The receptors were gathered from a female donor with breast cancer.

In its sample, this clonotype was seen a few times. Germline and junction disagree at one end, which may indicate a read error. The V and J genes are TRBV20-1 and TRBJ1-1, with a possible D match to TRBD1 (6 bases). The germline V gene encodes CDR1 DFQATT and CDR2 SNEGSKA (reference sequence). The CDR3 is 14 amino acids. The CDR3 DNA reads TGCAGTGCCACCCGGACAGCCGAGGGCACTGAAGCCTTCTTT. It translates to CSATRTAEGTEAFF.

The chain is built from TRBV25-1 and TRBJ1-6; D is uncertain. CDR1 is MGHDK, CDR2 SYGVNS, per germline. Trimming stripped 4 bases from V and 4 bases from J, with 5 bases between. The CDR3 runs to 13 residues. DNA of the CDR3: TGTGCCAGCAGTGGGCAGTATAATTCACCCCTCCACTTT. As protein: CASSGQYNSPLHF.

In its sample, this clonotype was seen many times. This rearrangement joins TRBV20-1 to TRBJ2-1; 16 bases agree with TRBD2. This CDR3 has 15 residues. Losses at the gene ends were 6 bases for V and 7 bases for J; bases not matched to a gene: 6. Germline CDR1 and CDR2: DFQATT and SNEGSKA (reference sequence). The CDR3 is CSAGTSGGARNEQFF. The CDR3 nucleotides are TGCAGTGCAGGGACTAGCGGGGGGGCGAGGAATGAGCAGTTCTTC.

This clonotype appeared many times. The rearrangement links TRBV6-5 to TRBJ1-1; D unclear. V lost 6 bases and J 5 bases, leaving 22 bases between the germline ends. This CDR3 contains 16 residues. The germline V gene encodes CDR1 MNHEY and CDR2 SVGAGI. The CDR3 sequence: CASRSFLRGGETEAFF. In DNA form, the CDR3 reads TGTGCCAGCAGGTCCTTCCTACGGGGAGGTGAGACTGAAGCTTTCTTT.

The genes are TRBV7-2 and TRBJ2-2; weak D call: TRBD1 (6 bases). The CDR3 has 14 amino acids. Germline assignment: CDR1 SGHTA and CDR2 FQGNSA. Trimming removed 5 bases from V and 2 bases from J, with 9 bases in between. The CDR3 loop reads CASSAQGNTGELFF. The CDR3 coding sequence is TGTGCCAGCAGCGCACAGGGAAACACCGGGGAGCTGTTTTTT.

The sample holds a few counts of this clonotype. The gene calls are TRBV7-2 and TRBJ1-1, with D hard to call. Trimming took 1 base from V and 0 from J, leaving 12 bases between them. This CDR3 has 16 residues. Germline V lookup: CDR1 SGHTA, CDR2 FQGNSA. This CDR3 reads CASSLEARYLNTEAFF. CDR3 in DNA: TGTGCCAGCAGCTTAGAAGCCAGATATTTGAACACTGAAGCTTTCTTT.

The V gene is TRBV5-5, the J gene TRBJ2-6, with TRBD1 matching 7 bases. V shed 0 bases, J shed 2 bases, and the junction held 2 bases outside the gene matches. The CDR3 extends over 16 amino acids. The germline CDR1 and CDR2 sequences are SGHKS and YYEKEE (reference sequence). The CDR3 spells CASSLARGTGANVLTF. The CDR3 region has the DNA TGTGCCAGCAGCTTGGCCAGGGGGACTGGGGCCAACGTCCTGACTTTC.

The V and J genes are TRBV4-3 and TRBJ2-7; 7 bases map to TRBD2. The CDR3 is made up of 15 amino acids. V lost 2 bases and J lost 2; bases outside the gene matches: 6. Germline loops: CDR1 LGHNA, CDR2 YSLEER. The DNA of the CDR3 is TGCGCCAGCAGCCAACTAGCGGCCGACACCTACGAGCAGTACTTC. Translating gives CASSQLAADTYEQYF.

This clonotype has more than one count but fewer than ten. This sequence joins TRBV7-2 and TRBJ2-2, with TRBD2 as a possible D gene (6 bases). Trimming shortened V by 7 bases and J by 3 bases, and 9 bases separated the two germline ends. This CDR3 has 13 amino acids. From germline, CDR1 is SGHTA and CDR2 FQGNSA. This chain's CDR3 is CASTAGYTGELFF. Written as DNA, the CDR3 is TGTGCCAGCACTGCGGGGTACACCGGGGAGCTGTTTTTT.